The entry below gives a single TCR beta chain sequence along with its context. Antigen specificity is unknown. These data are taken from a study of T cell responses to AZD1222 COVID-19 vaccine. Whole-study findings and limits: Every sample of the repertoires postdated the peak T cell response.

J was trimmed by 2 bases and V by 8 bases; bases with no gene match: 3. The CDR3 is made up of 13 amino acids. Germline CDR1 reads SNHLY; CDR2 reads FYNNEI. Assay: immunoSEQ multiplex PCR; the TCRdb copy retains only in-frame clones and omits some. In the table there are roughly 120,000 clones, about 85% of which are singletons. The TCR comes from an adult in good health. Here the sequenced sample was peripheral blood, taken on day 0 of AZD1222 vaccination. The chain recombines TRBV2 with TRBJ1-3; 7 positions match TRBD1. CDR3 sequence: CASGDRTGNTIYF. The DNA of the CDR3 is TGTGCCAGCGGGGACAGAACTGGAAACACCATATATTTT.